This paragraph covers one T cell receptor (beta chain) sequence. Antigen: not known. This entry comes from a study of T cell responses to AZD1222 COVID-19 vaccine. The CDR3 runs to 12 residues. V was trimmed by 10 bases and J by 0 bases, leaving 7 bases between them. The germline V gene has CDR1 MNHNY and CDR2 SVGAGI (reference sequence). Study-wide results and limits: The study found Spike-specific TCR breadth and depth rose after two AZD1222 doses. CD4 TCRs covered the whole spike, strongest at regions 160-218 and 743-854. Just a handful of AZD1222 recipients were seropositive at baseline. The sample set comprised mostly white British donors with more females, and clonal diversity was possibly underestimated.

Some clones are missing from TCRdb's copy, which holds only in-frame ones; the method was immunoSEQ multiplex PCR. The data hold roughly 91,000 clones, with roughly 87% observed a single time. The TCR comes from an adult in good health. Sample: peripheral blood, taken on day 0 of AZD1222 vaccination. The J gene is TRBJ1-5, the V gene TRBV6-6, with D unclear. CDR3 nucleotide sequence: TGTGCCACCACCTATAGCAATCAGCCCCAGCATTTT. Translating gives CATTYSNQPQHF.